The entry below describes one T cell receptor (beta chain). This sample was taken from a study of shared clonotypes between healthy human individuals. Study in general: Researchers assigned three CD4 naive, three CD4 memory, two CD8 naive and one CD8 memory plate to each donor.

Trimming cost V 6 bases and J 0 bases, with 21 bases left between them. CDR1 and CDR2 from the germline V gene are LGHNA and YNFKEQ. This CDR3 is built from 18 residues. Using immunoSEQ multiplex PCR, the repertoire was profiled, and TCRdb retains in-frame clones only, with some absent. The data show roughly 380,000 clones, with 96% seen just once and 0.32% held by the top ten. Sequenced input: memory CD8+ T cells sorted from blood. Regarding subset: CD45RO+ cells pooled with CCR7-negative TemRA cells. This clonotype originated in a man aged 30-40 years in good health. The chain has TRBV4-2 and TRBJ1-3; D remains unclear. This CDR3 reads CASREVKRERSSGNTIYF. CDR3 in DNA: TGTGCCAGCAGGGAAGTAAAGAGGGAAAGGAGCTCTGGAAACACCATATATTTT.